The source of this T cell receptor (beta chain) is a study of CD8 T cells in Susac syndrome. Study-wide points: The relatively small number of individuals in the TCR sequencing and HLA analysis was acknowledged by the study.

Germline CDR1 is SGDLS and CDR2 is YYNGEE. Trimming took 3 bases from V and 6 from J; bases not matched to a gene: 9. CDR3 length: 15 amino acids. RNA amounts of about 0.45 to 1 ug underwent reverse transcription with random hexamers. TCR beta CDR3 was amplified by immunoSEQ multiplex PCR. This amplification extended across 54 Vbeta and 13 Jbeta segments. Using its own MiXCR run on the immunoSEQ multiplex PCR reads, TCRdb lists one record per CDR3 protein. The repertoire consists of 80,000 to 90,000 distinct CDR3 sequences, with about 93% occurring once and the leading ten covering approximately 0.31%. TCR beta was sequenced from blood CD8+ and CD4+ T cells. Notes on this clonotype: The antigen remains unidentified.

The chain employs TRBV9 and TRBJ1-2; 9 bases line up with TRBD1. The sample was CD8+ T cells from PBMCs. The source is a human donor in good health. CDR3 DNA sequence: TGTGCCAGCAGCGCAACGGGACAGGGATGGGATGGCTACACCTTC. It codes for CASSATGQGWDGYTF.